Presented here are 31 T cell receptor beta chains from one specimen sequenced in a study of blood T cell repertoires in COVID-19. Libraries were prepared by immunoSEQ multiplex PCR; TCRdb keeps only in-frame clonotypes and omits some of them. The sample consists of about 230,000 clones, 87% of them appearing once. The sample was PBMCs or T cells enriched from blood (not recorded which). These receptors came from a man aged 25-45 years who had recovered from COVID-19.

The chain combines TRBV28 with TRBJ1-5, with D possibly being TRBD1 (6 bases). The CDR3 sequence is 16 residues long. Germline V CDR1 and CDR2: MDHEN, SYDVKM. The V end lost 6 bases, the J end lost 3 bases, and 18 bases lay between the germline ends. The CDR3 DNA follows: TGTGCCAGCAGGAGTGGTCAGGGGACCATCAATCAGCCCCAGCATTTT. Its protein is CASRSGQGTINQPQHF.

The gene calls are TRBV19 and TRBJ2-1; 12 bases fit TRBD2. Germline-derived CDR1 and CDR2 are LNHDA and SQIVND (reference sequence). V dropped 9 bases and J dropped 0; count of bases not matched to a gene: 21. The CDR3 length is 21 residues. The CDR3 region has the DNA TGTGCCAGAGGAAGGACCGGGACTAGCGGGTCTCGATTGAACTCCTACAATGAGCAGTTCTTC. Amino acid sequence: CARGRTGTSGSRLNSYNEQFF.

This chain links TRBV6-4 with TRBJ1-5; 8 bases map to TRBD1. The CDR3 consists of 14 residues. CDR1 is MRHNA and CDR2 is SNTAGT in the germline V gene. The J segment lost 7 bases and the V segment lost 6 bases, leaving 8 bases of the junction unmatched. The DNA of the CDR3 is TGTGCCAGCAGCCTCAGGGGGCTACAGCAGCCCCAGCATTTT. This gives the protein CASSLRGLQQPQHF.

J is TRBJ2-7 and V is TRBV5-5; 10 bases are a match to TRBD1. V lost 3 bases, J lost 5 bases, and 5 bases stayed unmatched. Germline assignment: CDR1 SGHKS and CDR2 YYEKEE (reference sequence). The CDR3 runs to 14 residues. CDR3 in DNA: TGTGCCAGCAGCTCGGGACAGGGGAGCGACGAGCAGTACTTC. Translating it yields CASSSGQGSDEQYF.

The rearrangement uses TRBV10-1 and TRBJ2-7; 7 bases map to TRBD2. This CDR3 region has 15 residues. Germline V gene lookup returns CDR1 WNHNN and CDR2 SYGVQD (reference sequence). J was trimmed by 2 bases and V by 2 bases; bases with no gene match: 6. In nucleotides, the CDR3 is TGCGCCAGCAGTGAGGAACTAGCGAACCCCTACGAGCAGTACTTC. Translation: CASSEELANPYEQYF.

This sequence joins TRBV12-2 and TRBJ2-7; the D segment call TRBD1 is taken from the table without a DNA check. TRBV12-2 is reported as a pseudogene. The CDR3 length is 15 residues. The CDR3 spells CASRLASGLTYEQYF. For the CDR3, the DNA is TGTGCAAGTCGCTTAGCCTCAGGGCTCACCTACGAGCAGTACTTC.

The chain couples TRBV5-4 to TRBJ2-3; 11 bases map to TRBD2. With 4 bases clipped from V and 4 bases from J, the junction kept 8 bases outside the gene matches. Per the germline V gene, CDR1 is SGHNT and CDR2 is YYREEE (reference sequence). This CDR3 region has 16 residues. The CDR3 DNA sequence: TGTGCCAGCAGCATACGACTAGCGGGATTTTCAGATACGCAGTATTTT. This gives the protein CASSIRLAGFSDTQYF.

This clone was recorded at least ten times. The J gene is TRBJ2-4, the V gene TRBV3-1 (or the pseudogene TRBV3-2); 8 positions agree with TRBD2. This CDR3 has 16 residues. CDR1 and CDR2 from the germline V gene are LGHDT and YNNKEL (reference sequence). Trimming removed 3 bases from V and 4 bases from J; junction bases left unmatched: 8. The CDR3 protein is CASSHSGLGPKNIQYF. CDR3 DNA: TGTGCCAGCAGCCACTCGGGACTAGGACCGAAAAACATTCAGTACTTC.

The V and J genes are TRBV3-1 (or the pseudogene TRBV3-2) and TRBJ2-3; 8 bases align to TRBD1. V was clipped by 1 base and J by 3 bases; unmatched bases: 12. Germline V CDR1 and CDR2: LGHDT, YNNKEL (reference sequence). The CDR3 totals 18 residues. The CDR3 here is CASSQGRDRGGSTDTQYF. In nucleotides, the CDR3 is TGTGCCAGCAGCCAAGGTCGTGACAGGGGTGGATCTACAGATACGCAGTATTTT.

V and J are TRBV28 and TRBJ1-5, with unresolved D. Trimming removed 4 bases at V and 3 bases at J, with 16 bases between. This CDR3 has 16 amino acids. Germline V lookup: CDR1 MDHEN, CDR2 SYDVKM. CDR3 amino acids: CASSYYLGGNNQPQHF. CDR3 coding DNA: TGTGCCAGCAGTTACTATCTAGGAGGGAACAATCAGCCCCAGCATTTT.

This clone was seen more than once but under ten times. The same CDR3 also results from other DNA sequences found in this sample. The rearrangement joins TRBV29-1 to TRBJ1-5; TRBD1 is a possible D gene (6 bases). CDR1 is SQVTM, CDR2 ANQGSEA, per germline. There are 13 residues in the CDR3. V lost 4 bases and J 0 bases, leaving 7 bases between the germline ends. The DNA of the CDR3 is TGCAGCGTTGGACAGGATAGCAATCAGCCCCAGCATTTT. This codes for CSVGQDSNQPQHF. The variable domain in full, completed from reference TRBV29-1 and TRBJ1-5, reads SAVISQKPSRDICQRGTSLTIQCQVDSQVTMMFWYRQQPGQSLTLIATANQGSEATYESGFVIDKFPISRPNLTFSTLTVSNMSPEDSSIYLCSVGQDSNQPQHFGDGTRLSIL.

CDR3 sequence: CAWERSSYNEQFF. CDR3 coding DNA: TGTGCCTGGGAGCGGAGCTCCTACAATGAGCAGTTCTTC. The V and J genes are TRBV30 and TRBJ2-1; a weak D match, TRBD2 (5 bases). The CDR3 is 13 residues long. The ends were cut back, 5 bases at V and 0 bases at J, with 8 bases in the middle. Germline CDR1 is GTSNPN and CDR2 is SVGIG (reference sequence).

J is TRBJ2-3 and V is TRBV29-1; 7 bases line up with TRBD1. CDR1 and CDR2 from the germline V gene are SQVTM and ANQGSEA. J gave up 2 bases and V 4 bases, and 12 bases lay outside the gene matches. The CDR3 spans 16 residues. For the CDR3, the DNA is TGCAGCGTTGCCAGAGGATCGGGACAGTACACAGATACGCAGTATTTT. Its translation: CSVARGSGQYTDTQYF.

This clone appeared a few times. This chain links TRBV7-9 with TRBJ2-1; TRBD2 might be the D (6 bases). The V end lost 0 bases, the J end lost 15 bases, and 18 bases lay between the germline ends. The CDR3 contains 14 residues. Germline lookup yields CDR1 SEHNR and CDR2 FQNEAQ (reference sequence). The CDR3 region is CASSLALGLDLLFF. The DNA for the CDR3 is TGTGCCAGCAGCTTAGCGCTGGGACTGGACCTTCTGTTCTTC.

The chain uses TRBV7-2 and TRBJ1-2; D gene uncertain. CDR3 length: 14 amino acids. Germline-derived CDR1 and CDR2 are SGHTA and FQGNSA. Trimming pared 0 bases from V and 2 bases from J, leaving 7 bases between. The DNA of the CDR3 is TGTGCCAGCAGCTTAGCGGAGGGCAACTATGGCTACACCTTC. Its protein product is CASSLAEGNYGYTF.

The V and J genes are TRBV24-1 and TRBJ1-2; D is possibly TRBD1 (5 bases). The CDR3 loop spans 14 amino acids. Germline CDR1 and CDR2: KGHDR and SFDVKD. The V end was cut by 4 bases, the J end by 4 bases, with 12 bases between. The CDR3 is CATSETGRSYGYTF. CDR3 sequence (DNA): TGTGCCACCAGTGAAACAGGACGGAGCTATGGCTACACCTTC.

The chain couples TRBV9 to TRBJ2-1, with 10 positions matching TRBD2. The V gene end was trimmed by 3 bases and the J gene end by 2 bases; junction bases not matched to a gene: 5. Germline CDR1 reads SGDLS; CDR2 reads YYNGEE. This CDR3 region has 16 residues. CDR3 in amino acids: CASSGPLAGAYNEQFF. In nucleotides, the CDR3 is TGTGCCAGCAGCGGGCCTCTAGCGGGGGCCTACAATGAGCAGTTCTTC.

The rearrangement uses TRBV7-6 and TRBJ1-6; D remains unclear. Trimming pared 2 bases from V and 8 bases from J, leaving 10 bases between. Germline V gene lookup returns CDR1 SGHVS and CDR2 FNYEAQ. CDR3 length equals 14 residues. The CDR3: CASSLNPYDSPLHF. The DNA for the CDR3 is TGTGCCAGCAGCTTAAATCCGTATGATTCACCCCTCCACTTT.

This sequence joins TRBV28 and TRBJ2-5; the match to TRBD2 covers 7 bases. The ends lost 0 bases at V and 6 bases at J; junction bases unmatched: 10. Germline CDR1 MDHEN, CDR2 SYDVKM. The length of the CDR3 is 16 residues. The CDR3 sequence: CASSLWGRVSLKTQYF. CDR3 nucleotides: TGTGCCAGCAGTTTATGGGGGAGGGTTTCTTTGAAGACCCAGTACTTC. Supplemented by reference TRBV28 and TRBJ2-5, the full variable domain reads DVKVTQSSRYLVKRTGEKVFLECVQDMDHENMFWYRQDPGLGLRLIYFSYDVKMKEKGDIPEGYSVSREKKERFSLILESASTNQTSMYLCASSLWGRVSLKTQYFGPGTRLLVL.

The chain links TRBV7-9 to TRBJ1-1, with TRBD1 matching over 7 bases. The CDR3 is 15 amino acids. Germline CDR1 is SEHNR and CDR2 is FQNEAQ (reference sequence). V gave up 6 bases and J gave up 1 base; unmatched junction bases: 8. CDR3 in DNA: TGTGCCAGCAGACCCCATCGGACAGGGAACACTGAAGCTTTCTTT. Its protein product is CASRPHRTGNTEAFF.

The V gene is TRBV12-3 or TRBV12-4, the J gene TRBJ2-7; 9 positions agree with TRBD1. Trimming at V came to 3 bases and at J to 9 bases, leaving 3 bases not matched to a gene. The CDR3 spans 12 residues. CDR3 region: CASSLDRGGQYF. As DNA, the CDR3 is TGTGCCAGCAGTTTGGACAGGGGAGGGCAGTACTTC.

This clone has just one count. The chain recombines TRBV5-1 with TRBJ2-1, with D maybe TRBD2 (5 bases). The germline gives CDR1 SGHRS, CDR2 YFSETQ. The CDR3 has 14 residues. V was shortened by 9 bases and J by 4 bases, with 17 bases between the two germline ends. In DNA, the CDR3 is TGCGCCACCCGACATGGGGAGCAGTACAATGAGCAGTTCTTC. It codes for CATRHGEQYNEQFF.

The rearrangement joins TRBV30 to TRBJ1-6; D perhaps matches TRBD1 (5 bases). This CDR3 region has 13 residues. Trimming took off 4 bases at V and 10 bases at J, with 14 bases between the two ends. The germline CDR1 and CDR2 sequences are GTSNPN and SVGIG (reference sequence). The CDR3 DNA reads as TGTGCCTGGACGACTGGGGGGTCCTCACCCCTCCACTTT. Translating gives CAWTTGGSSPLHF.

Remarks on this clone: The junction differs from germline at one of its ends, possibly a read error. CDR3 nucleotides: TGTGCCAGCAGCCAGGAAATCGGGACAGGTCGCCTCTTC. Residues: CASSQEIGTGRLF. The rearrangement joins TRBV3-1 (or the pseudogene TRBV3-2) to TRBJ2-1; the match to TRBD1 covers 8 bases. The CDR3 runs 13 residues. Germline values: CDR1 LGHDT, CDR2 YNNKEL (reference sequence).

The chain links TRBV3-1 (or the pseudogene TRBV3-2) to TRBJ2-3; the D gene is possibly TRBD2 (5 bases). The CDR3 contains 15 residues. The ends were cut back, 0 bases at V and 4 bases at J, with 11 bases in the middle. Germline V gives CDR1 LGHDT, CDR2 YNNKEL (reference sequence). CDR3 residues: CASSQDLAGPDTQYF. The CDR3 nucleotides are TGTGCCAGCAGCCAAGATCTAGCAGGTCCAGATACGCAGTATTTT.

The rearrangement links TRBV5-6 to TRBJ1-1; D unclear. Germline V lookup: CDR1 SGHDT, CDR2 YYEEEE. V shed 6 bases and J shed 1 base, with 13 bases lying between them. This CDR3 comprises 14 residues. CDR3 coding DNA: TGTGCCAGCACCCGGGAGAGAACGAACACTGAAGCTTTCTTT. This gives the protein CASTRERTNTEAFF.

The genes are TRBV5-4 and TRBJ2-1; TRBD1 agrees at 7 bases. The germline V gene encodes CDR1 SGHNT and CDR2 YYREEE (reference sequence). CDR3 size: 15 residues. The trim removed 2 bases at V and 1 base at J, leaving 3 bases unmatched. The CDR3 DNA sequence: TGTGCCAGCAGCTTTGGACAGGAATCCTACAATGAGCAGTTCTTC. Its protein is CASSFGQESYNEQFF.

This chain uses TRBV19 with TRBJ2-3; 8 bases agree with TRBD2. This CDR3 is 15 amino acids long. The V and J ends lost 1 base and 4 bases, in that order; junction bases with no gene match: 4. The V gene's germline CDR1 is LNHDA and CDR2 SQIVND (reference sequence). The CDR3 sequence: CASSIGGRSADTQYF. The CDR3 region has the DNA TGTGCCAGTAGTATAGGCGGGAGGAGTGCAGATACGCAGTATTTT.

The J gene is TRBJ1-4, the V gene TRBV27; D unresolved. Germline V CDR1 and CDR2: MNHEY, SMNVEV (reference sequence). The CDR3 has 14 residues. Trimming removed 2 bases from V and 7 bases from J, with 11 bases in between. CDR3 DNA sequence: TGTGCCAGCAGTTTAGCCAATAGCCGTGAAAAACTGTTTTTT. It encodes CASSLANSREKLFF.

The V gene is TRBV12-3 or TRBV12-4, the J gene TRBJ1-2, with unresolved D. This CDR3 has 12 residues. Trimming took 6 bases from V and 4 from J, leaving 9 bases between them. The CDR3 is CASSTGPYGYTF. DNA for the CDR3: TGTGCCAGCAGCACCGGTCCCTATGGCTACACCTTC.

V is TRBV28 and J is TRBJ1-6; D is unresolved. V was trimmed by 9 bases and J by 4 bases, leaving 7 bases between them. The CDR3 runs 12 residues. Germline V gene sequence: CDR1 MDHEN, CDR2 SYDVKM. The CDR3 reads CASQDYNSPLHF. The CDR3 region has the DNA TGTGCCAGTCAGGATTATAATTCACCCCTCCACTTT.